Sequencing of this TCR beta chain was carried out in a study of control samples from healthy donors and cancer patients. The germline V gene encodes CDR1 SGDLS and CDR2 YYNGEE. The CDR3 extends over 16 amino acids. V was clipped by 3 bases and J by 6 bases; unmatched bases: 11. Produced via immunoSEQ multiplex PCR; TCRdb's table is partial and in-frame only. Among fewer than 110,000 clones, more than 85% were seen once, and the ten largest hold approximately 8.4%. This chain links TRBV9 with TRBJ2-3; 9 bases align to TRBD2. This TCR was sampled from a man aged 30-40 years in good health. The sequenced sample was blood. As DNA, the CDR3 is TGTGCCAGCAGCGGGAGTGCGGGGGGGCCGTCGGATACGCAGTATTTT. It codes for CASSGSAGGPSDTQYF. Full variable domain (remainder filled in from reference TRBV9 and TRBJ2-3): DSGVTQTPKHLITATGQRVTLRCSPRSGDLSVYWYQQSLDQGLQFLIQYYNGEERAKGNILERFSAQQFPDLHSELNLSSLELGDSALYFCASSGSAGGPSDTQYFGPGTRLTVL.